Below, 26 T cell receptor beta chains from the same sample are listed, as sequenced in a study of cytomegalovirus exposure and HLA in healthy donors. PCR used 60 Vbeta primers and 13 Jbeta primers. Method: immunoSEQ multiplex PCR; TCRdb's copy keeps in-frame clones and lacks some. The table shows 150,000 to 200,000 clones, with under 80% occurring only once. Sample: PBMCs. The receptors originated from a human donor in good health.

The CDR3 protein is CASSGTGGSYGYTF. For the CDR3, the DNA is TGTGCCAGCAGCGGGACAGGGGGGAGCTATGGCTACACCTTC. This chain links TRBV9 with TRBJ1-2, with 10 bases lining up with TRBD1. The length of the CDR3 is 14 residues. The V segment lost 3 bases and the J segment 4 bases; nucleotides outside the gene matches: 3. Germline CDR1 SGDLS, CDR2 YYNGEE.

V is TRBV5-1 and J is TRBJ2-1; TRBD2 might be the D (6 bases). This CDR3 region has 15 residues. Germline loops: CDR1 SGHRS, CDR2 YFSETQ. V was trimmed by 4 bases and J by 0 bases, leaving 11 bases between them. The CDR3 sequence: CASSPVGGSYNEQFF. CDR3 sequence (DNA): TGCGCCAGCAGCCCGGTGGGGGGCTCCTACAATGAGCAGTTCTTC. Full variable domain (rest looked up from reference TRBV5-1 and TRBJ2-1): KAGVTQTPRYLIKTRGQQVTLSCSPISGHRSVSWYQQTPGQGLQFLFEYFSETQRNKGNFPGRFSGRQFSNSRSEMNVSTLELGDSALYLCASSPVGGSYNEQFFGPGTRLTVL.

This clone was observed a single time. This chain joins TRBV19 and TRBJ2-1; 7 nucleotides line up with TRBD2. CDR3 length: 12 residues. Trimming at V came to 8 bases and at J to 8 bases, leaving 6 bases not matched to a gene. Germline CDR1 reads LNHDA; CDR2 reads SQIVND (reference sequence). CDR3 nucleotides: TGTGCCAGTCGGACTAGTGGCGATGAGCAGTTCTTC. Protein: CASRTSGDEQFF.

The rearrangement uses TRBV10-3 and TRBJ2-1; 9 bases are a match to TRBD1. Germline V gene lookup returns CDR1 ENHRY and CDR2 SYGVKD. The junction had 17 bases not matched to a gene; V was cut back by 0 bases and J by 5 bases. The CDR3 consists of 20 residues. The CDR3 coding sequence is TGTGCCATCAGTGAGTCGGCCGGGACAGGGCGAGCGATTGGGGACAATGAGCAGTTCTTC. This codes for CAISESAGTGRAIGDNEQFF.

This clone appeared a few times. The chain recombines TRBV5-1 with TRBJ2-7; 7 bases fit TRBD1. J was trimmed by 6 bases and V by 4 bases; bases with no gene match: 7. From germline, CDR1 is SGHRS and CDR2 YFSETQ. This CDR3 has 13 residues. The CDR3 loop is CASSTRQGVEQYF. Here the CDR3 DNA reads TGCGCCAGCAGCACCCGACAGGGAGTCGAGCAGTACTTC. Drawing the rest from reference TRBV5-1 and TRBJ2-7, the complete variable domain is KAGVTQTPRYLIKTRGQQVTLSCSPISGHRSVSWYQQTPGQGLQFLFEYFSETQRNKGNFPGRFSGRQFSNSRSEMNVSTLELGDSALYLCASSTRQGVEQYFGPGTRLTVT.

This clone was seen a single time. Here the CDR3 DNA reads TGTGCCACCAGCCTGGGGGGAGGCAAGCAGTACTTC. It is translated as CATSLGGGKQYF. The chain links TRBV15 to TRBJ2-7, with D perhaps TRBD2 (6 bases). This CDR3 spans 12 amino acids. Germline V CDR1 and CDR2: LNHNV, YYDKDF (reference sequence). Trimming stripped 5 bases from V and 8 bases from J, with 13 bases between. Drawing the rest from reference TRBV15 and TRBJ2-7, the complete variable domain is DAMVIQNPRYQVTQFGKPVTLSCSQTLNHNVMYWYQQKSSQAPKLLFHYYDKDFNNEADTPDNFQSRRPNTSFCFLDIRSPGLGDTAMYLCATSLGGGKQYFGPGTRLTVT.

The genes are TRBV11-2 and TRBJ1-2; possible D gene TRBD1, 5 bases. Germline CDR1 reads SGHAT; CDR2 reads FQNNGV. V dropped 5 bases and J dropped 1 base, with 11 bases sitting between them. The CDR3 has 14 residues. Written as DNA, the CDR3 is TGTGCCAGCAGCGCGGGACCGATTAACTATGGCTACACCTTC. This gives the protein CASSAGPINYGYTF.

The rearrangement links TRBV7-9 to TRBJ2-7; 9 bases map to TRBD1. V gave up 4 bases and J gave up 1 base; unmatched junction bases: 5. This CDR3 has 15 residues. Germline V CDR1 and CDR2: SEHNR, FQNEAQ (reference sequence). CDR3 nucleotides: TGTGCCAGCAGCTCATTAGGGACAGGGTCCTACGAGCAGTACTTC. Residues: CASSSLGTGSYEQYF.

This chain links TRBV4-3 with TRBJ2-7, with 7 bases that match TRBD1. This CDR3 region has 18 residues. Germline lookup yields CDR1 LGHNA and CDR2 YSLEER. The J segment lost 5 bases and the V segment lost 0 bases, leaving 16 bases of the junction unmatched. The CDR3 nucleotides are TGCGCCAGCAGCCAAGATTTACATAGGGACAGCCCGAGGGACGAGCAGTACTTC. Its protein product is CASSQDLHRDSPRDEQYF.

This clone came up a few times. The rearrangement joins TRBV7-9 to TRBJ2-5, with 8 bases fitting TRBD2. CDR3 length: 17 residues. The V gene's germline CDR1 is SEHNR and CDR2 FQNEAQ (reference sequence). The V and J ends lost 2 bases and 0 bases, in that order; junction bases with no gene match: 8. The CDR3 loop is CASSLYSNGGDQETQYF. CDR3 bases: TGTGCCAGCAGCTTATACTCGAACGGGGGGGACCAAGAGACCCAGTACTTC.

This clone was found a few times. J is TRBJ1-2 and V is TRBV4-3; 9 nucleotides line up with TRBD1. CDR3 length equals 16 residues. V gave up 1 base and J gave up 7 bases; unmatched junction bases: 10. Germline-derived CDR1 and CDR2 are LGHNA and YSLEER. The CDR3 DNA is TGCGCCAGCAGCCAAGCACCGGGACAGGGAATAGGTGGCTACACCTTC. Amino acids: CASSQAPGQGIGGYTF.

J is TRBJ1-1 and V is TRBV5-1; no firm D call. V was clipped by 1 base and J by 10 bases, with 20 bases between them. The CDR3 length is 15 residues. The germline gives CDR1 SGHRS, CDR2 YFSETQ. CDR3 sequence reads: CASSLISTAGEGAFF. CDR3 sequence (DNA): TGCGCCAGCAGCTTGATAAGTACAGCCGGGGAGGGAGCTTTCTTT.

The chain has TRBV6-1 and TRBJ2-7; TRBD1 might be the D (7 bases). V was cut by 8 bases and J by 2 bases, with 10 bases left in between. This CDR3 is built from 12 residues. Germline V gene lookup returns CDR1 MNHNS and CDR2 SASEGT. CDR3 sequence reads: CASGGTAYEQYF. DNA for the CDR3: TGTGCCAGCGGAGGGACAGCCTACGAGCAGTACTTC.

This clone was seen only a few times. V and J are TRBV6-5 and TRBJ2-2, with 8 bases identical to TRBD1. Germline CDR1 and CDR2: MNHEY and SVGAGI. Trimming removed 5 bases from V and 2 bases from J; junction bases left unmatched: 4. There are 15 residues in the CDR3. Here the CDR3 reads CASSSRGQNTGELFF. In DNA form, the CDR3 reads TGTGCCAGCAGTAGCAGGGGGCAAAACACCGGGGAGCTGTTTTTT.

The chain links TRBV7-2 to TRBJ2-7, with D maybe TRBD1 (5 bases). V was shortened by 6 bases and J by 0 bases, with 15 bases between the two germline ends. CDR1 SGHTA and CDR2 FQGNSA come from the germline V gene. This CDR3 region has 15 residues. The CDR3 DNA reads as TGTGCCAGCAGGCGAGTCCAGGGTATCTCCTACGAGCAGTACTTC. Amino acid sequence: CASRRVQGISYEQYF. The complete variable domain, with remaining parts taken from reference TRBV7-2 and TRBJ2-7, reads GAGVSQSPSNKVTEKGKDVELRCDPISGHTALYWYRQSLGQGLEFLIYFQGNSAPDKSGLPSDRFSAERTGGSVSTLTIQRTQQEDSAVYLCASRRVQGISYEQYFGPGTRLTVT.

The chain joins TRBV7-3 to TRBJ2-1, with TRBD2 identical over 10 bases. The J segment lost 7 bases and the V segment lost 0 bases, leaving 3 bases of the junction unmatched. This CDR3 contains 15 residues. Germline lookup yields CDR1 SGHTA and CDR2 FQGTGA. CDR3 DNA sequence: TGTGCCAGCAGCTTAACTAGCGGGGGGCGGAATGAGCAGTTCTTC. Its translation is CASSLTSGGRNEQFF.

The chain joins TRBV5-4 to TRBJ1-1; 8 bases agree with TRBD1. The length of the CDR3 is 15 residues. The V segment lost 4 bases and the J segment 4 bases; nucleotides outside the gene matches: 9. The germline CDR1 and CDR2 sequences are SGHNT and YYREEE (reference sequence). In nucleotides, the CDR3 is TGTGCCAGCAGCCCCAACAGGGGGGGATCCACTGAAGCTTTCTTT. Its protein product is CASSPNRGGSTEAFF.

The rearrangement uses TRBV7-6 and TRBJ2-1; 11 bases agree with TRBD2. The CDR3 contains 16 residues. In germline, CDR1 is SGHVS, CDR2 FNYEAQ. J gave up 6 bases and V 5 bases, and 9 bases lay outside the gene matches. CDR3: CASSRSPSGGTNEQFF. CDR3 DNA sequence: TGTGCCAGCAGCCGATCCCCTAGCGGGGGGACCAATGAGCAGTTCTTC.

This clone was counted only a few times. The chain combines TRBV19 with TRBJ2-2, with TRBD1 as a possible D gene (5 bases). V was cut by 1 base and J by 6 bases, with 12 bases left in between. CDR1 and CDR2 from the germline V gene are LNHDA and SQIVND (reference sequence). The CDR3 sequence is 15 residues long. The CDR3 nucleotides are TGTGCCAGTAGTATAGGTTCAGGGATCGCCGGGGAGCTGTTTTTT. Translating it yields CASSIGSGIAGELFF.

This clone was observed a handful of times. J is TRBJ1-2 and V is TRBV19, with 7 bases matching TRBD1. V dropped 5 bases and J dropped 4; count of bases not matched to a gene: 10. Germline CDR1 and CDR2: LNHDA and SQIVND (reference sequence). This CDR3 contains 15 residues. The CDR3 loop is CASSPLDRVGYGYTF. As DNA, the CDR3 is TGTGCCAGTAGTCCCCTAGACAGGGTGGGCTATGGCTACACCTTC.

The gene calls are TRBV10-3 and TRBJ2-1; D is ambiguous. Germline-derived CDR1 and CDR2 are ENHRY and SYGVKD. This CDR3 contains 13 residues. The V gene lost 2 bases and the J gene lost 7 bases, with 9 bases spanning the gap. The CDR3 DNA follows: TGTGCCATCAGTGAGGACTCCCGGAATGAGCAGTTCTTC. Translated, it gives CAISEDSRNEQFF.

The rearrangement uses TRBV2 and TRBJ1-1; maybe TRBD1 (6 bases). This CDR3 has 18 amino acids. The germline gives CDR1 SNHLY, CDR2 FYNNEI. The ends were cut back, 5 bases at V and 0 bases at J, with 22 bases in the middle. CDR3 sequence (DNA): TGTGCCAGCAGTAAGGGAACAGGGTCCACTTTAATGAACACTGAAGCTTTCTTT. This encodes CASSKGTGSTLMNTEAFF.

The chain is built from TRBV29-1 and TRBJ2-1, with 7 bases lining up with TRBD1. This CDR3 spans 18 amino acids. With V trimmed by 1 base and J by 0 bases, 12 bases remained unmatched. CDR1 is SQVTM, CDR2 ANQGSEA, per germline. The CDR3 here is CSVEAFRTGDPSYNEQFF. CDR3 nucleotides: TGCAGCGTTGAAGCGTTTAGGACAGGCGATCCCTCCTACAATGAGCAGTTCTTC.

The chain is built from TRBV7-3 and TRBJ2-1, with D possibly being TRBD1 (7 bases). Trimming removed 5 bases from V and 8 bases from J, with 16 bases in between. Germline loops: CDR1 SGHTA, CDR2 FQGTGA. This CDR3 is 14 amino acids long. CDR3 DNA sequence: TGTGCCAGCAGCCTCGACAGGGAGGTTGATGAGCAGTTCTTC. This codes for CASSLDREVDEQFF.

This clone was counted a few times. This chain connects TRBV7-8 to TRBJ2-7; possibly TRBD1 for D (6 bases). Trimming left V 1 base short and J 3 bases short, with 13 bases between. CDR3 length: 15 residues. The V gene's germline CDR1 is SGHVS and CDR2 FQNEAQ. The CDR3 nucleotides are TGTGCCAGCAGCTTAGAAGGGGGATCGGGCTACGAGCAGTACTTC. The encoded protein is CASSLEGGSGYEQYF.

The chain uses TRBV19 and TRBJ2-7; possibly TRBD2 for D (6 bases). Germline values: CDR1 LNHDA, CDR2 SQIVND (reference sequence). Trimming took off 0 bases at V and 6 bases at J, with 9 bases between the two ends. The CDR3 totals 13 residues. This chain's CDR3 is CASSIDLGGEQYF. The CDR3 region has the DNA TGTGCCAGTAGTATAGATCTCGGGGGCGAGCAGTACTTC.